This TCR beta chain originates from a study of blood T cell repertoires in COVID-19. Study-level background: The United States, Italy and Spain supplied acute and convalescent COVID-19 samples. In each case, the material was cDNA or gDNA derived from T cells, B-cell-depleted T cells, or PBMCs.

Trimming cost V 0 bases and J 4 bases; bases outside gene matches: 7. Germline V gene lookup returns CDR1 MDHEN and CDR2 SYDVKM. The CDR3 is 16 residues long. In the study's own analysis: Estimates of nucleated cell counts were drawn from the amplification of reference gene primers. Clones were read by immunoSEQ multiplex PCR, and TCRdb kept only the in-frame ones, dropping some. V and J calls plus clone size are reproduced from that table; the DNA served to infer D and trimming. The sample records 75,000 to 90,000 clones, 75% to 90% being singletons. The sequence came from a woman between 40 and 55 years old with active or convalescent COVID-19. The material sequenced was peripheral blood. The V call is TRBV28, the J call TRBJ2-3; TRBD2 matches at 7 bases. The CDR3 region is CASSLWARERSDTQYF. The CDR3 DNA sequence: TGTGCCAGCAGTTTATGGGCGCGGGAGCGGTCAGATACGCAGTATTTT.